This T cell receptor beta chain was retrieved from a study of shared clonotypes between healthy human individuals. Profiled with immunoSEQ multiplex PCR; TCRdb holds only in-frame clones, not every one. The sample carries millions of clones, roughly 94% recorded once. The V and J ends lost 1 base and 6 bases respectively, with 6 bases between them. CDR1 is KGHSH and CDR2 is LQKENI in the germline V gene. This CDR3 is 12 amino acids long. This TCR was recovered from a man aged 18 to 30 in good health. Source material: naive CD4+ T cells sorted from blood. Subset in this sample: CD45RA+ positively selected. This chain joins TRBV18 and TRBJ1-1; no clear D. For the CDR3, the DNA is TGTGCCAGCTCACCACTTCTCCCTGAAGCTTTCTTT. Protein sequence: CASSPLLPEAFF.